This entry lists 19 T cell receptor beta chains sequenced from one sample in a study of patients and donors after allogeneic stem cell transplantation. MiXCR, applied by TCRdb to the RT-PCR reads, yields one record per CDR3 protein. Here the sample spans roughly 960,000 distinct CDR3 sequences, 15% to 20% being singletons. Sequencing used blood, either unsorted or a sorted T cell fraction (not recorded which). These receptors were taken from a human donor who was either an allogeneic HSCT recipient or a stem cell or donor lymphocyte infusion donor (not recorded which). It is not recorded whose cells these are; they may come from a transplant donor.

V is TRBV12-3 or TRBV12-4 and J is TRBJ2-2; D gene uncertain. The length of the CDR3 is 14 residues. V was cut by 4 bases and J by 0 bases, with 6 bases left in between. The CDR3 loop is CASSSDSNTGELFF. The CDR3 bases are TGTGCCAGCAGTTCCGACTCGAACACCGGGGAGCTGTTTTTT.

In its sample, this clonotype was seen a few times. The chain employs TRBV7-9 and TRBJ1-2; tentative D call: TRBD1 (5 bases). Germline CDR1 and CDR2: SEHNR and FQNEAQ (reference sequence). V shed 3 bases and J shed 7 bases, with 12 bases lying between them. CDR3 length: 13 amino acids. The CDR3 bases are TGTGCCAGCAGCTTGGGGGAATATGTTGGCTACACCTTC. Its protein product is CASSLGEYVGYTF.

The chain combines TRBV6-2 or TRBV6-3 with TRBJ2-7, with D perhaps matching TRBD2 (7 bases). Germline CDR1 reads MNHEY; CDR2 reads SVGEGT. The V and J ends lost 5 bases and 6 bases respectively, with 20 bases between them. This CDR3 is built from 15 residues. CDR3 sequence: CASSGQRGRSPEQYF. The CDR3 DNA reads TGTGCCAGCAGTGGACAGCGGGGACGATCTCCCGAGCAGTACTTC.

The chain recombines TRBV4-1 with TRBJ1-1; TRBD1 might be the D (6 bases). Trimming left V 5 bases short and J 6 bases short, with 22 bases between. This CDR3 is built from 16 residues. CDR1 and CDR2 from the germline V gene are MGHRA and YSYEKL. The CDR3 region is CASSYITTGPISEAFF. The CDR3 DNA is TGCGCCAGCAGCTACATAACGACAGGTCCAATATCTGAAGCTTTCTTT.

The chain has TRBV18 and TRBJ1-1; D is perhaps TRBD1 (6 bases). This CDR3 is 16 amino acids long. Germline V CDR1 and CDR2: KGHSH, LQKENI. Trimming removed 1 base at V and 1 base at J, with 13 bases between. This CDR3 reads CASSPRRGGTNTEAFF. DNA of the CDR3: TGTGCCAGCTCACCACGGAGGGGGGGGACGAACACTGAAGCTTTCTTT.

The table lists this clonotype with a few counts. J is TRBJ1-1 and V is TRBV12-3 or TRBV12-4; 10 bases match TRBD1. This CDR3 spans 16 amino acids. Unmatched junction bases numbered 10, after V lost 3 bases and J lost 6 bases. CDR3 loop: CASSLARQGARAEAFF. The CDR3 region has the DNA TGTGCCAGCAGTTTGGCTCGACAGGGGGCGAGGGCTGAAGCTTTCTTT.

This clonotype showed up just a few times. V usage is TRBV27 and J usage is TRBJ2-1, with TRBD2 matching over 12 bases. The ends lost 3 bases at V and 0 bases at J; junction bases unmatched: 6. The CDR3 sequence is 18 residues long. Germline V gene data show CDR1 as MNHEY and CDR2 as SMNVEV (reference sequence). The CDR3 bases are TGTGCCAGCAGTTTCTCTAGCGGGAGGGCCAGCTCCTACAATGAGCAGTTCTTC. Encoded protein: CASSFSSGRASSYNEQFF.

CDR3 coding DNA: TGTGCCAGCAGTTCCCGCGGGGCCACAGATACGCAGTATTTT. Its protein product is CASSSRGATDTQYF. The chain is built from TRBV12-3 or TRBV12-4 and TRBJ2-3, with TRBD2 as a possible D gene (6 bases). Trimming pared 4 bases from V and 2 bases from J, leaving 10 bases between. The CDR3 contains 14 residues.

CDR3 in DNA: TGCGCCAGCAGCTTAAGTAACAGGGGATACCAAGAGACCCAGTACTTC. It is translated as CASSLSNRGYQETQYF. The V call is TRBV5-1, the J call TRBJ2-5; TRBD1 matches at 7 bases. The CDR3 is 16 amino acids. Germline CDR1 reads SGHRS; CDR2 reads YFSETQ. The junction had 7 bases not matched to a gene; V was cut back by 2 bases and J by 0 bases. The full variable domain, in which reference TRBV5-1 and TRBJ2-5 provide the parts outside the CDR3, is KAGVTQTPRYLIKTRGQQVTLSCSPISGHRSVSWYQQTPGQGLQFLFEYFSETQRNKGNFPGRFSGRQFSNSRSEMNVSTLELGDSALYLCASSLSNRGYQETQYFGPGTRLLVL.

This chain joins TRBV27 and TRBJ1-5, with D unresolved. CDR1 is MNHEY, CDR2 SMNVEV, per germline (reference sequence). Trimming pared 4 bases from V and 3 bases from J, leaving 7 bases between. The CDR3 has 13 amino acids. The CDR3 coding sequence is TGTGCCAGCAGTTCCCTATACAATCAGCCCCAGCATTTT. It is translated as CASSSLYNQPQHF.

The chain joins TRBV7-8 to TRBJ2-7; 16 nucleotides align to TRBD2. Germline V gene data show CDR1 as SGHVS and CDR2 as FQNEAQ. The CDR3 sequence is 18 residues long. J was trimmed by 2 bases and V by 6 bases; bases with no gene match: 10. The CDR3 sequence is CASSTGLAGGLSAYEQYF. The CDR3 DNA follows: TGTGCCAGCAGTACGGGACTAGCGGGAGGGCTCTCAGCCTACGAGCAGTACTTC.

V and J are TRBV20-1 and TRBJ2-5; D unresolved. In germline, CDR1 is DFQATT, CDR2 SNEGSKA (reference sequence). This CDR3 spans 13 amino acids. Trimming pared 4 bases from V and 7 bases from J, leaving 16 bases between. CDR3 amino acids: CSATPPPFGTQYF. In DNA form, the CDR3 reads TGCAGTGCTACTCCTCCACCGTTTGGGACCCAGTACTTC.

This clonotype was counted between two and nine times. The chain joins TRBV20-1 to TRBJ1-1, with TRBD1 as a possible D gene (5 bases). Trimming took off 0 bases at V and 1 base at J, with 12 bases between the two ends. Germline loops: CDR1 DFQATT, CDR2 SNEGSKA (reference sequence). CDR3 length: 15 amino acids. CDR3: CSARDQGTTNTEAFF. The CDR3 nucleotides read TGCAGTGCTAGAGATCAAGGGACGACGAACACTGAAGCTTTCTTT.

The chain recombines TRBV7-3 with TRBJ1-2, with a tentative D call TRBD1 (5 bases). CDR3 length equals 14 residues. Germline V lookup: CDR1 SGHTA, CDR2 FQGTGA. The V end lost 1 base, the J end lost 8 bases, and 14 bases lay between the germline ends. CDR3 sequence (DNA): TGTGCCAGCAGCTTAATAGGCGGGGGGAACGGCTACACCTTC. Translation: CASSLIGGGNGYTF.

In this sample, this clonotype turned up a few times. The chain recombines TRBV20-1 with TRBJ2-4, with D perhaps matching TRBD1 (6 bases). This CDR3 is built from 15 residues. With 1 base removed from V and 1 base from J, the gap between germline ends came to 11 bases. CDR1 is DFQATT and CDR2 is SNEGSKA in the germline V gene (reference sequence). The DNA for the CDR3 is TGCAGTGCTAGAGTAACGCAGGGGGCCAAAAACATTCAGTACTTC. This codes for CSARVTQGAKNIQYF.

Many counts were recorded for this clonotype. V and J are TRBV9 and TRBJ1-5; tentatively, D is TRBD1 (5 bases). CDR1 is SGDLS and CDR2 is YYNGEE in the germline V gene. V was shortened by 3 bases and J by 0 bases, with 10 bases between the two germline ends. The CDR3 consists of 15 residues. CDR3 DNA: TGTGCCAGCAGCGCCCTCGGACATAGCAATCAGCCCCAGCATTTT. It is translated as CASSALGHSNQPQHF.

This clonotype was recorded a few times. The chain joins TRBV25-1 to TRBJ1-6, with 9 bases matching TRBD1. The J segment lost 9 bases and the V segment lost 8 bases, leaving 8 bases of the junction unmatched. The germline CDR1 and CDR2 sequences are MGHDK and SYGVNS. The length of the CDR3 is 14 residues. CDR3 bases: TGTGCCAGCCAGGGACAGGGTTTTAGTTCACCCCTCCACTTT. This gives the protein CASQGQGFSSPLHF.

This clonotype was recorded many times. J is TRBJ1-2 and V is TRBV24-1; tentative D call: TRBD1 (6 bases). The germline V and J ends were trimmed by 5 bases and 5 bases, with 11 bases remaining between them. Germline CDR1 reads KGHDR; CDR2 reads SFDVKD. This CDR3 has 13 amino acids. CDR3 sequence reads: CATSAQGGYGYTF. In DNA form, the CDR3 reads TGTGCCACCAGTGCACAGGGCGGGTATGGCTACACCTTC.

Written as DNA, the CDR3 is TGTGCCAGCAGTGAACGGGGGTACACCATATATTTT. It yields the protein CASSERGYTIYF. V gene TRBV25-1 combines with J gene TRBJ1-3, with D perhaps matching TRBD1 (5 bases). Germline CDR1 reads MGHDK; CDR2 reads SYGVNS. The ends were cut back, 2 bases at V and 8 bases at J, with 7 bases in the middle. CDR3 length equals 12 residues.